What follows are 4 T cell receptor beta chains derived from one specimen sequenced in a study of post-analysis software for immune sequencing data. General study results and limits: Controls showed lower frequencies than patients for five TRBV segments, and TRBV5-6, TRBV5-1 and TRBV20-1 were among these.

Every TCR beta cDNA library bore unique molecular identifiers. TCRdb re-called the PCR reads with MiXCR, one entry per CDR3 protein. Among under 200,000 distinct CDR3 sequences, 29% were seen once, and the ten largest hold nearly 3.5%. These receptors' antigens are unknown. Sequencing used blood. These TCRs come from a girl younger than 18 with multiple sclerosis.

This clonotype was seen at least ten times. This chain links TRBV10-3 with TRBJ1-2; 7 bases line up with TRBD1. Losses at the gene ends were 0 bases for V and 4 bases for J; bases not matched to a gene: 2. The CDR3 runs 14 residues. Germline V gives CDR1 ENHRY, CDR2 SYGVKD. The CDR3 loop reads CAISESPGGYGYTF. The DNA for the CDR3 is TGTGCCATCAGTGAGTCGCCAGGGGGCTATGGCTACACCTTC.

V and J are TRBV29-1 and TRBJ1-4, with D perhaps matching TRBD1 (6 bases). The CDR3 spans 13 residues. From germline, CDR1 is SQVTM and CDR2 ANQGSEA. Trimming shortened V by 6 bases and J by 8 bases, and 16 bases separated the two germline ends. This chain's CDR3 is CSVAGQSREKLFF. The CDR3 DNA reads as TGCAGCGTCGCCGGACAGTCTCGGGAAAAACTGTTTTTT.

This clonotype was seen many times. V is TRBV6-6 and J is TRBJ1-2; D call uncertain. The V end lost 6 bases, the J end lost 6 bases, and 17 bases lay between the germline ends. Germline CDR1 and CDR2: MNHNY and SVGAGI (reference sequence). The length of the CDR3 is 14 residues. This chain's CDR3 is CASSQTGFSNGYTF. As DNA, the CDR3 is TGTGCCAGCAGCCAAACTGGGTTTTCTAATGGCTACACCTTC.

This clonotype was counted ten times or more. V gene TRBV5-1 combines with J gene TRBJ1-2; 7 bases are shared with TRBD1. V lost 4 bases and J lost 0; bases outside the gene matches: 3. Germline V gene sequence: CDR1 SGHRS, CDR2 YFSETQ. There are 14 residues in the CDR3. CDR3 protein: CASSAGGTNYGYTF. The CDR3 DNA is TGCGCCAGCAGCGCAGGGGGAACTAACTATGGCTACACCTTC.